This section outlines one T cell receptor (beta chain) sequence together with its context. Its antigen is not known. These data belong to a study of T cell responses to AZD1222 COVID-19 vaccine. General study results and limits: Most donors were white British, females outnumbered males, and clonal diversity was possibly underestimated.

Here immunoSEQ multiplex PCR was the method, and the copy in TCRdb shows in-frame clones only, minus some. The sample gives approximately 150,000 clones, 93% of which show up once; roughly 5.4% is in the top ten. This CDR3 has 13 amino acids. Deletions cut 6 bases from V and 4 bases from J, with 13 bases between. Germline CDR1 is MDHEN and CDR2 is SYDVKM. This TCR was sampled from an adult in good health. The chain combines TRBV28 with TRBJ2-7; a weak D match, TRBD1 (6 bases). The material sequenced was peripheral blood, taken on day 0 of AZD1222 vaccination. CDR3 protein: CASSEPGQYEQYF. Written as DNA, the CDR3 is TGTGCCAGCAGCGAACCGGGACAATACGAGCAGTACTTC.